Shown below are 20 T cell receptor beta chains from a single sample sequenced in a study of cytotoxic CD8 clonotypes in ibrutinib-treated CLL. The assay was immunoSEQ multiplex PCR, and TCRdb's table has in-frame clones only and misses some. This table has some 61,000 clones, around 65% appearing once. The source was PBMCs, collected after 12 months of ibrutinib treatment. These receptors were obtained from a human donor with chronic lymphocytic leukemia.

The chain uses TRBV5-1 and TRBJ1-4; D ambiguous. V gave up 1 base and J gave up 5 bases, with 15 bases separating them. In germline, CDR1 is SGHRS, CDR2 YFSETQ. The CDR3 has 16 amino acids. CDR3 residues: CASSLFSTASNEKLFF. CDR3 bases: TGCGCCAGCAGCTTGTTTAGTACAGCCTCAAATGAAAAACTGTTTTTT.

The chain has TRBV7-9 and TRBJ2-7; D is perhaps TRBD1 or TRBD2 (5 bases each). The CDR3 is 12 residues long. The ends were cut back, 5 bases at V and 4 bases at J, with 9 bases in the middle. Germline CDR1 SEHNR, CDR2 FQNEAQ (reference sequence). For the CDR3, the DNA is TGTGCCAGCAGCGGGACGGGGTACGAGCAGTACTTC. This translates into CASSGTGYEQYF.

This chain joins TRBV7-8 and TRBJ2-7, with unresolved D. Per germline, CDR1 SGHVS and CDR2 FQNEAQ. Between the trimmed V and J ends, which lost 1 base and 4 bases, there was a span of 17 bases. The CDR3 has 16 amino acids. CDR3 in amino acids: CASSLGIPVPPYEQYF. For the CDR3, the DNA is TGTGCCAGCAGCTTAGGGATCCCAGTCCCCCCTTACGAGCAGTACTTC. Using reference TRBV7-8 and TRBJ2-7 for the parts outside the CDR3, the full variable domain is GAGVSQSPRYKVAKRGQDVALRCDPISGHVSLFWYQQALGQGPEFLTYFQNEAQLDKSGLPSDRFFAERPEGSVSTLKIQRTQQEDSAVYLCASSLGIPVPPYEQYFGPGTRLTVT.

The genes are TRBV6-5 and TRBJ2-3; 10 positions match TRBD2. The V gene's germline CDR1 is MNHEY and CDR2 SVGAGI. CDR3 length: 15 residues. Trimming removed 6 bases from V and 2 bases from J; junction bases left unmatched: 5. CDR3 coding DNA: TGTGCCAGCAGAGGGACTAGCGCTTTCACAGATACGCAGTATTTT. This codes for CASRGTSAFTDTQYF.

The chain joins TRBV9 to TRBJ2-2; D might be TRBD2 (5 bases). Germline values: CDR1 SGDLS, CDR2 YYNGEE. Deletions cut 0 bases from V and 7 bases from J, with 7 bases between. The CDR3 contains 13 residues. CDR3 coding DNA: TGTGCCAGCAGCGTAGAGGACTTCGGGGAGCTGTTTTTT. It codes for CASSVEDFGELFF.

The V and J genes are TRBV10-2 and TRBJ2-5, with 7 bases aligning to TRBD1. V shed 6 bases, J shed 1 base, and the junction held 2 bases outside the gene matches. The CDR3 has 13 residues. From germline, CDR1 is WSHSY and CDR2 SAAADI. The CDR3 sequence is CASSRDSQETQYF. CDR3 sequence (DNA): TGCGCCAGCAGCAGGGACAGCCAAGAGACCCAGTACTTC.

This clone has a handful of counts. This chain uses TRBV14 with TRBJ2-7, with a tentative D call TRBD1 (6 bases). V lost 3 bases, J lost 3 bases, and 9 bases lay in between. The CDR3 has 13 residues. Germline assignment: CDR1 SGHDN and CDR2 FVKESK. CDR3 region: CASSHRGFYEQYF. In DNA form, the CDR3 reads TGTGCCAGCAGCCACAGGGGTTTCTACGAGCAGTACTTC.

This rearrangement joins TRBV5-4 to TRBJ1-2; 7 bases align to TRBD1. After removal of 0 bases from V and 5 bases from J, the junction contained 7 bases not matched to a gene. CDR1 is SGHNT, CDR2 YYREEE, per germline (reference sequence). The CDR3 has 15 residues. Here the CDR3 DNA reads TGTGCCAGCAGCTTGGCCAGGGGGGAGAGATATGGCTACACCTTC. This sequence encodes CASSLARGERYGYTF.

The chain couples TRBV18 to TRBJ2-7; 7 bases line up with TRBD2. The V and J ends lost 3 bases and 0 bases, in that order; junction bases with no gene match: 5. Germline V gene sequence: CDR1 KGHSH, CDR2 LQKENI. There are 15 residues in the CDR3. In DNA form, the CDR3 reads TGTGCCAGCTCACCCCCGGGGGGTAGCTCCTACGAGCAGTACTTC. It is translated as CASSPPGGSSYEQYF.

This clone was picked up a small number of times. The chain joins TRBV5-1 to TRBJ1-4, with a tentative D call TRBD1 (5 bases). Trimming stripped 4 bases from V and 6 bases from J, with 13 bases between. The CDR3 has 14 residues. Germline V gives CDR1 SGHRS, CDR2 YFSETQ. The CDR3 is CASSLRVGDEKLFF. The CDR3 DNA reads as TGCGCCAGCAGCCTCAGGGTCGGAGATGAAAAACTGTTTTTT. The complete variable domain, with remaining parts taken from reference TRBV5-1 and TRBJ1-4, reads KAGVTQTPRYLIKTRGQQVTLSCSPISGHRSVSWYQQTPGQGLQFLFEYFSETQRNKGNFPGRFSGRQFSNSRSEMNVSTLELGDSALYLCASSLRVGDEKLFFGSGTQLSVL.

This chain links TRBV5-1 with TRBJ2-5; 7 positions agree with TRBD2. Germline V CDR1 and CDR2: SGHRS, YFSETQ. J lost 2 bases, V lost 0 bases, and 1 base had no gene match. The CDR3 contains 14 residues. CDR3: CASSLAGGQETQYF. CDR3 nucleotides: TGCGCCAGCAGCTTGGCCGGGGGGCAAGAGACCCAGTACTTC.

CDR3 in DNA: TGTGCCAGCAGCCCCTATTACGGACAGCAAGAGACCCAGTACTTC. Translated: CASSPYYGQQETQYF. The rearrangement uses TRBV7-8 and TRBJ2-5; possibly TRBD1 for D (6 bases). The germline gives CDR1 SGHVS, CDR2 FQNEAQ. Trimming removed 5 bases from V and 2 bases from J, with 15 bases in between. The CDR3 extends over 15 amino acids.

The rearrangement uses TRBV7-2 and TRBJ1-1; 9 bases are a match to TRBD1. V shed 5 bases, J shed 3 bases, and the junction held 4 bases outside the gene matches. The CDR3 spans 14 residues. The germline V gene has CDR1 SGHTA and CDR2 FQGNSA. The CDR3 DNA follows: TGTGCCAGCAGCCGGGACAGGGCCTACACTGAAGCTTTCTTT. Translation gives CASSRDRAYTEAFF.

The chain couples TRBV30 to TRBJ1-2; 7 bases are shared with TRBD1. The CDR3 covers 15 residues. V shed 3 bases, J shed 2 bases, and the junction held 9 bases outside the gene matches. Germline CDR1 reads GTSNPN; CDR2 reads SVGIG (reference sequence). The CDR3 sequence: CAWSPTSRGNYGYTF. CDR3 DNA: TGTGCCTGGAGCCCTACTAGCAGGGGGAACTATGGCTACACCTTC.

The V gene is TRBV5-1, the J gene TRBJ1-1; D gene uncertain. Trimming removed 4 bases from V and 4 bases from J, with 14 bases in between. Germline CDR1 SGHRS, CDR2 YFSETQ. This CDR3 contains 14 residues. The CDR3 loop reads CASSPEIWVTEAFF. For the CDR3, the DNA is TGCGCCAGCAGCCCGGAAATCTGGGTCACTGAAGCTTTCTTT.

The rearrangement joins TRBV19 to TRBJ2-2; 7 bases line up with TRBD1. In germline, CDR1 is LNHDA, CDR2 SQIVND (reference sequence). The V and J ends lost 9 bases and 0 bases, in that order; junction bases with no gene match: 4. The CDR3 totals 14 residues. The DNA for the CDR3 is TGTGCCAGCTCGACAGGGACGAACACCGGGGAGCTGTTTTTT. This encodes CASSTGTNTGELFF.

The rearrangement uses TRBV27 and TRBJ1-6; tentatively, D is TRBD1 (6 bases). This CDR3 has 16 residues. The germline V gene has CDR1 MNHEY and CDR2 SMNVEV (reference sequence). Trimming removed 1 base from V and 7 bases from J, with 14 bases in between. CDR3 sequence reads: CASSLWGTSQNSPLHF. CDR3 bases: TGTGCCAGCAGTTTATGGGGGACATCCCAAAATTCACCCCTCCACTTT.

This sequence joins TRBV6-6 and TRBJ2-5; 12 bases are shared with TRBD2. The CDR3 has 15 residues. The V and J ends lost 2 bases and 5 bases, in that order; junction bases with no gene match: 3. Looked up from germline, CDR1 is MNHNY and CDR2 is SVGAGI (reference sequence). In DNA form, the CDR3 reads TGTGCCAGCAGTTACCATACTAGCGGGGGGGAGACCCAGTACTTC. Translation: CASSYHTSGGETQYF.

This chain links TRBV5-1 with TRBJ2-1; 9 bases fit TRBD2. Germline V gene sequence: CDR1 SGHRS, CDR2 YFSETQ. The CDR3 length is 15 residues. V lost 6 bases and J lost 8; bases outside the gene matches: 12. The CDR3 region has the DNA TGCGCCAGCAAGTTGGATGCGGGGGGGCTCGATGAGCAGTTCTTC. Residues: CASKLDAGGLDEQFF.

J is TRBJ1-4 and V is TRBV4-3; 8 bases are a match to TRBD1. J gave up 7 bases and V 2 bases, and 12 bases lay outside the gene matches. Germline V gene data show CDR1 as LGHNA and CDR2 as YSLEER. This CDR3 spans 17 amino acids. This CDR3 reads CASSQRAPDRGGEKLFF. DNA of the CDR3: TGCGCCAGCAGCCAAAGGGCCCCCGACAGGGGAGGTGAAAAACTGTTTTTT.